The T cell receptor (beta chain) described here comes from a study of blood T cell repertoires in COVID-19. Study details: There were acute and convalescent COVID-19 samples, and they came from the United States, Italy and Spain.

The method was immunoSEQ multiplex PCR; TCRdb's version includes in-frame clones alone and lacks a portion of them. The table records some 150,000 clones, roughly 83% of them present only once. V lost 4 bases to trimming and J lost 0 bases, with 24 bases between them. This CDR3 comprises 19 residues. CDR1 is SGHDN, CDR2 FVKESK, per germline. The sequencing input was PBMCs or T cells enriched from blood (not recorded which). The source of this sequence is a woman aged 50 to 65 who had recovered from COVID-19. The chain carries TRBV14 and TRBJ1-2; tentative D call: TRBD1 (6 bases). The CDR3, as DNA: TGTGCCAGCAGCCGGTGGGCGGGGGCGCCACCAACGGCTAACTATGGCTACACCTTC. It is translated as CASSRWAGAPPTANYGYTF.